Below, 31 T cell receptor beta chains from the same sample are listed, as sequenced in a study of blood T cell repertoires in COVID-19. Produced via immunoSEQ multiplex PCR; TCRdb's table is partial and in-frame only. The table records 150,000 or so clones, approximately 92% of them present only once. The material sequenced was peripheral blood. The receptors were gathered from a young man with COVID-19, enrolled during active disease.

The J gene is TRBJ2-3, the V gene TRBV20-1, with TRBD1 identical over 8 bases. The trim removed 3 bases at V and 4 bases at J, leaving 12 bases unmatched. CDR3 length: 16 amino acids. Germline V gene data show CDR1 as DFQATT and CDR2 as SNEGSKA (reference sequence). CDR3 protein: CSASRMTGVKPDTQYF. CDR3 nucleotides: TGCAGTGCTAGTCGCATGACAGGGGTCAAACCAGATACGCAGTATTTT.

The chain has TRBV7-2 and TRBJ2-1; possible D gene TRBD2, 6 bases. V shed 6 bases and J shed 0 bases, with 12 bases lying between them. Per the germline V gene, CDR1 is SGHTA and CDR2 is FQGNSA. The CDR3 has 15 amino acids. The CDR3 region has the DNA TGTGCCAGCAGATTCCATAGCGGCTCCTACAATGAGCAGTTCTTC. It yields the protein CASRFHSGSYNEQFF. The whole variable domain, remainder taken from reference TRBV7-2 and TRBJ2-1, is GAGVSQSPSNKVTEKGKDVELRCDPISGHTALYWYRQSLGQGLEFLIYFQGNSAPDKSGLPSDRFSAERTGGSVSTLTIQRTQQEDSAVYLCASRFHSGSYNEQFFGPGTRLTVL.

The CDR3 coding sequence is TGTGCCAGCAGCCAAGATCCGCGGTGGAGTGACGGACTAAACTCCTACGAGCAGTACTTC. It codes for CASSQDPRWSDGLNSYEQYF. The chain employs TRBV14 and TRBJ2-7, with D maybe TRBD2 (6 bases). The CDR3 consists of 20 residues. The germline gives CDR1 SGHDN, CDR2 FVKESK. V was shortened by 0 bases and J by 0 bases, with 24 bases between the two germline ends. Complete variable domain (other parts from reference TRBV14 and TRBJ2-7): EAGVTQFPSHSVIEKGQTVTLRCDPISGHDNLYWYRRVMGKEIKFLLHFVKESKQDESGMPNNRFLAERTGGTYSTLKVQPAELEDSGVYFCASSQDPRWSDGLNSYEQYFGPGTRLTVT.

The J gene is TRBJ1-2, the V gene TRBV9; 9 positions agree with TRBD1. V shed 4 bases and J 6 bases; nucleotides not matched to a gene: 13. The germline gives CDR1 SGDLS, CDR2 YYNGEE. The CDR3 loop spans 16 amino acids. The DNA for the CDR3 is TGTGCCAGCAGCCCCATCGGGACAGGGTATCAGAATGGCTACACCTTC. Translation gives CASSPIGTGYQNGYTF.

This chain links TRBV3-1 (or the pseudogene TRBV3-2) with TRBJ2-3, with 7 bases lining up with TRBD2. The CDR3 has 16 amino acids. Germline V CDR1 and CDR2: LGHDT, YNNKEL (reference sequence). J gave up 4 bases and V 4 bases, and 11 bases lay outside the gene matches. The CDR3 is CASSPRGRENADTQYF. The CDR3 DNA is TGTGCCAGCAGCCCCCGGGGGAGGGAGAATGCAGATACGCAGTATTTT.

J is TRBJ2-7 and V is TRBV9, with D maybe TRBD2 (5 bases). CDR3 length: 15 amino acids. V lost 0 bases and J lost 3, with 13 bases in between. Germline CDR1 and CDR2: SGDLS and YYNGEE. The CDR3 spells CASSVAEIGVYEQYF. CDR3 in DNA: TGTGCCAGCAGCGTAGCTGAAATCGGGGTCTACGAGCAGTACTTC. Full variable domain (remainder filled in from reference TRBV9 and TRBJ2-7): DSGVTQTPKHLITATGQRVTLRCSPRSGDLSVYWYQQSLDQGLQFLIQYYNGEERAKGNILERFSAQQFPDLHSELNLSSLELGDSALYFCASSVAEIGVYEQYFGPGTRLTVT.

CDR3 sequence: CASNTGRNYGYTF. The CDR3 coding sequence is TGTGCCAGCAACACGGGTCGCAACTATGGCTACACCTTC. The rearrangement uses TRBV19 and TRBJ1-2; D is ambiguous. CDR3 length: 13 residues. The germline CDR1 and CDR2 sequences are LNHDA and SQIVND (reference sequence). The V end lost 9 bases, the J end lost 2 bases, and 13 bases lay between the germline ends.

The V and J genes are TRBV4-3 and TRBJ2-7; TRBD2 matches at 11 bases. V lost 4 bases, J lost 4 bases, and 6 bases stayed unmatched. The germline V gene has CDR1 LGHNA and CDR2 YSLEER. The CDR3 is made up of 15 amino acids. The CDR3 sequence is CASSPVASGRYEQYF. In DNA, the CDR3 is TGCGCCAGCAGCCCTGTAGCTAGCGGGAGGTACGAGCAGTACTTC.

This clone occurred many times. The chain employs TRBV5-4 and TRBJ2-1; 7 nucleotides line up with TRBD2. After removal of 1 base from V and 0 bases from J, the junction contained 4 bases not matched to a gene. The CDR3 loop spans 16 amino acids. Germline loops: CDR1 SGHNT, CDR2 YYREEE (reference sequence). The CDR3 protein is CASSLSAGVSYNEQFF. The CDR3, as DNA: TGTGCCAGCAGCTTGTCGGCGGGGGTCTCCTACAATGAGCAGTTCTTC.

The V gene is TRBV20-1, the J gene TRBJ1-5, with D uncertain. Germline V lookup: CDR1 DFQATT, CDR2 SNEGSKA (reference sequence). Trimming left V 3 bases short and J 2 bases short, with 11 bases between. The CDR3 runs to 14 residues. CDR3 coding DNA: TGCAGTGCTAGTGTGATTGCAGGCAATCAGCCCCAGCATTTT. This translates into CSASVIAGNQPQHF.

In its sample, this clone was seen once. The chain couples TRBV13 to TRBJ1-6; D is unresolved. There are 14 residues in the CDR3. The V end lost 7 bases, the J end lost 5 bases, and 12 bases lay between the germline ends. CDR1 is PRHDT and CDR2 is FYEKMQ in the germline V gene (reference sequence). CDR3 DNA sequence: TGTGCCAGCAAGAGGAGCGTCAATAATTCACCCCTCCACTTT. It specifies CASKRSVNNSPLHF.

The rearrangement links TRBV2 to TRBJ2-7, with 10 bases identical to TRBD1. CDR1 and CDR2 from the germline V gene are SNHLY and FYNNEI. The CDR3 covers 15 residues. The V segment lost 6 bases and the J segment 1 base; nucleotides outside the gene matches: 6. CDR3 in DNA: TGTGCCAGCAGCAAAGACAGGGGGCGGTCCTACGAGCAGTACTTC. This gives the protein CASSKDRGRSYEQYF.

J is TRBJ2-7 and V is TRBV28; D is possibly TRBD2 (5 bases). Per the germline V gene, CDR1 is MDHEN and CDR2 is SYDVKM. Trimming shortened V by 6 bases and J by 5 bases, and 14 bases separated the two germline ends. There are 13 residues in the CDR3. CDR3 DNA sequence: TGTGCCAGCAGGTCTCCCCCCGGGGACGAGCAGTACTTC. Its protein product is CASRSPPGDEQYF.

The chain has TRBV6-5 and TRBJ1-2; D is perhaps TRBD1 (6 bases). The ends were cut back, 5 bases at V and 8 bases at J, with 15 bases in the middle. Germline CDR1 reads MNHEY; CDR2 reads SVGAGI. The CDR3 loop spans 13 amino acids. The CDR3 nucleotides are TGTGCCAGCAGTCGTAGGGGGTTTGGGGGCTACACCTTC. It codes for CASSRRGFGGYTF.

The chain employs TRBV11-3 and TRBJ2-1; 9 bases are a match to TRBD2. The germline V gene has CDR1 SGHNT and CDR2 YENEEA. The CDR3 extends over 17 amino acids. V was clipped by 4 bases and J by 0 bases; unmatched bases: 7. CDR3 region: CASSSSGLADSYNEQFF. Here the CDR3 DNA reads TGTGCCAGCAGCTCATCGGGACTAGCCGACTCCTACAATGAGCAGTTCTTC.

This clone showed up just once. The CDR3 protein is CASNRQGNIQYF. The DNA of the CDR3 is TGTGCCAGTAACAGGCAGGGTAACATTCAGTACTTC. The chain has TRBV28 and TRBJ2-4, with D possibly matching TRBD1 (5 bases). Trimming pared 9 bases from V and 7 bases from J, leaving 13 bases between. This CDR3 has 12 amino acids. Per germline, CDR1 MDHEN and CDR2 SYDVKM.

This sequence joins TRBV6-6 and TRBJ2-2, with TRBD2 matching 12 bases. CDR3 length: 17 amino acids. Germline assignment: CDR1 MNHNY and CDR2 SVGAGI (reference sequence). Trimming took 6 bases from V and 0 from J; bases not matched to a gene: 5. CDR3: CASSRGLAGSNTGELFF. CDR3 in DNA: TGTGCCAGCAGCCGAGGACTAGCGGGGTCGAACACCGGGGAGCTGTTTTTT.

The chain combines TRBV28 with TRBJ1-5, with 8 bases matching TRBD1. The CDR3 extends over 16 amino acids. V shed 3 bases and J 5 bases; nucleotides not matched to a gene: 9. Per germline, CDR1 MDHEN and CDR2 SYDVKM. The DNA for the CDR3 is TGTGCCAGCAGTTTCCTCGGACAGGGATGGGATCAGCCCCAGCATTTT. This gives the protein CASSFLGQGWDQPQHF.

The table lists this clone with a count of one. The chain has TRBV28 and TRBJ1-2; D possibly corresponds to TRBD1 (5 bases). Trimming left V 6 bases short and J 4 bases short, with 15 bases between. CDR3 length: 14 residues. Per germline, CDR1 MDHEN and CDR2 SYDVKM. CDR3 loop: CASSRPRDGYGYTF. CDR3 coding DNA: TGTGCCAGCAGCCGCCCCAGGGATGGCTATGGCTACACCTTC.

The chain employs TRBV24-1 and TRBJ2-3; 9 bases map to TRBD2. Germline-derived CDR1 and CDR2 are KGHDR and SFDVKD. The junction had 7 bases not matched to a gene; V was cut back by 3 bases and J by 4 bases. This CDR3 is built from 16 residues. The CDR3 region has the DNA TGTGCCACCAGTGATAAGATAGCGGGAGAGGCAGATACGCAGTATTTT. Protein: CATSDKIAGEADTQYF.

The chain carries TRBV3-1 (or the pseudogene TRBV3-2) and TRBJ1-2; a weak D match, TRBD1 (5 bases). This CDR3 has 11 residues. From germline, CDR1 is LGHDT and CDR2 YNNKEL (reference sequence). V dropped 5 bases and J dropped 7 bases, with 8 bases sitting between them. CDR3 DNA: TGTGCCAGCAGCATGGGACTTGGCTACACCTTC. Its translation is CASSMGLGYTF.

The CDR3, as DNA: TGTGCCAGCAGCCCACCCGGGCTAGCGGGAGGCTACAATGAGCAGTTCTTC. Its protein product is CASSPPGLAGGYNEQFF. The genes are TRBV9 and TRBJ2-1; TRBD2 agrees at 11 bases. Germline V CDR1 and CDR2: SGDLS, YYNGEE. V lost 4 bases to trimming and J lost 3 bases; unmatched junction nucleotides: 9. The CDR3 contains 17 residues.

The rearrangement uses TRBV6-5 and TRBJ2-2, with 8 bases identical to TRBD2. J was trimmed by 0 bases and V by 7 bases; bases with no gene match: 1. Germline V CDR1 and CDR2: MNHEY, SVGAGI. The CDR3 runs to 14 residues. DNA of the CDR3: TGTGCCAGCACGGGGGGGACGAACACCGGGGAGCTGTTTTTT. It translates to CASTGGTNTGELFF.

This chain uses TRBV5-3 with TRBJ2-1; 7 positions agree with TRBD1. TRBV5-3 is labeled an ORF, and its function is uncertain. V lost 4 bases to trimming and J lost 10 bases; unmatched junction nucleotides: 20. This CDR3 spans 17 amino acids. The CDR3 here is CARSGRQGTHTSVEQFF. CDR3 DNA sequence: TGTGCCAGAAGCGGCCGACAGGGAACGCATACTAGTGTCGAGCAGTTCTTC.

The chain couples TRBV9 to TRBJ2-3; D might be TRBD2 (5 bases). CDR3 length equals 14 residues. Trimming pared 1 base from V and 0 bases from J, leaving 6 bases between. The V gene's germline CDR1 is SGDLS and CDR2 YYNGEE. CDR3 amino acids: CASSVQRSTDTQYF. DNA of the CDR3: TGTGCCAGCAGCGTACAGCGGAGCACAGATACGCAGTATTTT. Together with reference TRBV9 and TRBJ2-3, the CDR3 gives the full variable domain: DSGVTQTPKHLITATGQRVTLRCSPRSGDLSVYWYQQSLDQGLQFLIQYYNGEERAKGNILERFSAQQFPDLHSELNLSSLELGDSALYFCASSVQRSTDTQYFGPGTRLTVL.

The rearrangement joins TRBV14 to TRBJ2-7, with D perhaps matching TRBD2 (5 bases). Trimming shortened V by 2 bases and J by 3 bases, and 11 bases separated the two germline ends. The CDR3 loop spans 14 amino acids. CDR1 is SGHDN and CDR2 is FVKESK in the germline V gene. The CDR3, as DNA: TGTGCCAGCAGCCAAAGGACGGGAAGCTACGAGCAGTACTTC. This codes for CASSQRTGSYEQYF.

The chain uses TRBV5-6 and TRBJ1-5; D gene uncertain. The germline CDR1 and CDR2 sequences are SGHDT and YYEEEE. This CDR3 is 13 amino acids long. The ends were cut back, 3 bases at V and 6 bases at J, with 10 bases in the middle. The CDR3 region is CASSSSLGQPQHF. The CDR3 region has the DNA TGTGCCAGCAGCTCTAGTCTGGGTCAGCCCCAGCATTTT.

This rearrangement joins TRBV9 to TRBJ2-1; TRBD1 might be the D (7 bases). Germline V CDR1 and CDR2: SGDLS, YYNGEE. The CDR3 contains 14 residues. V was cut by 3 bases and J by 3 bases, with 10 bases left in between. Written as DNA, the CDR3 is TGTGCCAGCAGCGGCGGGGACAGCTACAATGAGCAGTTCTTC. Protein product: CASSGGDSYNEQFF.

This chain connects TRBV29-1 to TRBJ2-7; tentatively, D is TRBD1 (6 bases). Trimming took 4 bases from V and 2 from J, leaving 12 bases between them. The germline V gene encodes CDR1 SQVTM and CDR2 ANQGSEA. There are 13 residues in the CDR3. Written as DNA, the CDR3 is TGCAGCGTTGCTCAGGGGCTGGCCTACGAGCAGTACTTC. Protein product: CSVAQGLAYEQYF.

The chain joins TRBV12-3 or TRBV12-4 to TRBJ2-5; TRBD1 is a possible D gene (5 bases). Trimming took off 6 bases at V and 0 bases at J, with 8 bases between the two ends. This CDR3 is 13 amino acids long. The CDR3 DNA reads TGTGCCAGCAGGGGGCCGTACCAAGAGACCCAGTACTTC. Its translation is CASRGPYQETQYF.

V and J are TRBV5-4 and TRBJ1-2; D is unclear. The germline gives CDR1 SGHNT, CDR2 YYREEE (reference sequence). Trimming pared 3 bases from V and 3 bases from J, leaving 15 bases between. The CDR3 consists of 15 residues. The CDR3 bases are TGTGCCAGCAGCTCCATCGCCTCCGGGGACTATGGCTACACCTTC. The encoded protein is CASSSIASGDYGYTF. The full variable domain, in which reference TRBV5-4 and TRBJ1-2 provide the parts outside the CDR3, is ETGVTQSPTHLIKTRGQQVTLRCSSQSGHNTVSWYQQALGQGPQFIFQYYREEENGRGNFPPRFSGLQFPNYSSELNVNALELDDSALYLCASSSIASGDYGYTFGSGTRLTVV.